This TCR beta chain originates from a study of blood T cells in healthy people across ages. Whole-study findings and limits: Naive and antigen-experienced cells were not separated, limiting conclusive comparison.

As concerns this clonotype: Its matching antigen is unknown.

Aged about 6 to 95, donors were systemically healthy Caucasians from Russia. Samples had at least 7 million PBMCs isolated from them. The CDR3 sequence is 12 residues long. The V gene lost 1 base and the J gene lost 12 bases, with 10 bases spanning the gap. For the second PCR, which ran for about 6 to 11 cycles, a sample-barcoded 5' primer and a J-beta primer mix were used. A template-switch adaptor containing 12 random nucleotides labeled each cDNA molecule. TCRdb called the 5' RACE reads again in MiXCR, with one record for every CDR3 protein. The sample contains about 1.8 million distinct CDR3 sequences, about 50% of which appear only once.

The V call is TRBV12-3 or TRBV12-4, the J call TRBJ2-1; the D gene is possibly TRBD1 (6 bases). This clonotype was obtained from a woman aged 40 to 55 in good health. Sequenced material: blood. The DNA for the CDR3 is TGTGCCAGCAGTTTAGGGGACACAGCGCAGTTCTTC. Protein product: CASSLGDTAQFF.